This T cell receptor (beta chain) was sequenced for a study of T cells in Graves' hyperthyroidism and ophthalmopathy. This CDR3 region has 12 residues. The V end was cut by 8 bases, the J end by 1 base, with 9 bases between. Looked up from germline, CDR1 is SNHLY and CDR2 is FYNNEI. This clonotype has a count of ten or more. TCR beta CDR3 sequences were amplified from RNA transcripts. RT-PCR in the first round (using the HTBI primer set) targeted the TCR CDR3. TCRdb reanalysed the multiplex PCR reads using MiXCR and keeps one entry per CDR3 protein. The data contain more than 350,000 distinct CDR3 sequences, 13% to 15% of them singletons.

This TCR derives from a woman aged 55-70 years with Graves' ophthalmopathy. The sequencing sample was made of blood. The chain carries TRBV2 and TRBJ2-7, with D maybe TRBD2 (5 bases). The CDR3 bases are TGTGCCAGCTCCGGGATTTCCTACGAGCAGTACTTC. Residues: CASSGISYEQYF.